This T cell receptor beta chain is from a study of CD8+CD57+ T cells in acquired aplastic anemia. Study summary: Average DNA yield from sorted CD4+ and CD8+ cells was around 3.2 ug. Notes on the study in general: The same twenty-nine CD8+ CDR3 sequences occurred in patients and in controls. Between the patient and control groups, CD8+ Simpson's diversity did not differ significantly.

It was genomic DNA that served as the template for profiling TCR beta VDJ and CDR3. TCRdb analysed the reads with MiXCR anew, one entry per CDR3 protein. The sample includes under 200,000 distinct CDR3 sequences, 45% to 50% seen only once; the top ten take 25% to 40%. An expansion of CD8+CD57+ cells by flow cytometry had been shown in patients chosen for sequencing. With no exception, the patients had severe acquired aplastic anemia. CDR3 length: 17 residues. The germline V gene encodes CDR1 LNHNV and CDR2 YYDKDF (reference sequence). V shed 4 bases, J shed 1 base, and the junction held 8 bases outside the gene matches. The sample holds many counts of this clonotype. Its antigen is not known.

The V call is TRBV15, the J call TRBJ1-5, with TRBD1 matching over 9 bases. This clonotype was sampled from a human donor with aplastic anemia. Sequencing used sorted CD4+, CD8+, or CD8+CD57+ T cells (not recorded which) from PBMCs. The CDR3 spells CATSIPTGGWSNQPQHF. The CDR3 region has the DNA TGTGCCACCAGCATCCCGACAGGGGGGTGGAGCAATCAGCCCCAGCATTTT.